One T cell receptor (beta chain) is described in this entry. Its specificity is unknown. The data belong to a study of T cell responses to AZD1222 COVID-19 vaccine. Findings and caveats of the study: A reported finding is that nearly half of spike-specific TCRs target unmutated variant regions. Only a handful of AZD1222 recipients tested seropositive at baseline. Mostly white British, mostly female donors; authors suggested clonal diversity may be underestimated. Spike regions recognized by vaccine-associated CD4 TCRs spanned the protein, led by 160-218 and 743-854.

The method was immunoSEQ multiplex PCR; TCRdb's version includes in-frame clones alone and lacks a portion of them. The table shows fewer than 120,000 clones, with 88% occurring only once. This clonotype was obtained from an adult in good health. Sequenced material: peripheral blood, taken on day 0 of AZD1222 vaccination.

CDR3 sequence reads: CASNGLAGAYNEQFF. CDR3 sequence (DNA): TGTGCCAGCAATGGACTAGCGGGAGCCTACAATGAGCAGTTCTTC. The genes are TRBV6-5 and TRBJ2-1; 13 bases map to TRBD2. The CDR3 is 15 residues long. Unmatched junction bases numbered 2, after V lost 7 bases and J lost 2 bases. Germline V gene data show CDR1 as MNHEY and CDR2 as SVGAGI.